This T cell receptor (beta chain) was sequenced for a study of radiotherapy plus CTLA-4 blockade in lung cancer. Overall study findings and caveats: TCR clones of tumor origin grew in blood after radiotherapy plus ipilimumab. Interferon-beta and early blood T cell clone dynamics reportedly predicted response best.

The repertoire was sequenced with immunoSEQ multiplex PCR; TCRdb's copy has only in-frame clones and lacks some. The table has about 48,000 clones, 75% to 90% seen once. Notes on this clone: The antigen remains undetermined.

The V end was cut by 5 bases, the J end by 5 bases, with 10 bases between. Per the germline V gene, CDR1 is LNHDA and CDR2 is SQIVND (reference sequence). The CDR3 consists of 13 residues. Enrolled patients, whose metastatic non-small-cell lung cancer was chemo-refractory, received focal radiation plus CTLA-4 blockade with ipilimumab. This sample comprised peripheral blood, obtained from a patient treated with radiotherapy plus ipilimumab. The chain carries TRBV19 and TRBJ1-5; D unresolved. The sequence was obtained from a human donor with non-small cell lung cancer that progressed on radiotherapy plus ipilimumab. Some clones in this sample may be carry-over from other donors' samples. CDR3 residues: CASSYQVDQPQHF. The CDR3 coding sequence is TGTGCCAGTAGTTACCAGGTGGATCAGCCCCAGCATTTT. Together with reference TRBV19 and TRBJ1-5, the CDR3 gives the full variable domain: DGGITQSPKYLFRKEGQNVTLSCEQNLNHDAMYWYRQDPGQGLRLIYYSQIVNDFQKGDIAEGYSVSREKKESFPLTVTSAQKNPTAFYLCASSYQVDQPQHFGDGTRLSIL.